The T cell receptor (beta chain) described here comes from a study of T cell changes during pregnancy in multiple sclerosis. Assay: immunoSEQ multiplex PCR; the TCRdb copy retains only in-frame clones and omits some. The sample has some 70,000 clones, roughly 92% seen once. The germline gives CDR1 MNHEY, CDR2 SVGAGI. CDR3 length: 15 residues. V shed 6 bases and J 10 bases; nucleotides not matched to a gene: 12. The receptor's source is a female donor in good health, enrolled as a control in a pregnancy study. The chain carries TRBV6-5 and TRBJ2-1, with TRBD1 identical over 10 bases. The sample consisted of peripheral blood, taken after pregnancy. In DNA form, the CDR3 reads TGTGCCAGCAGACCCGGACAGGGGGGTTTAGGGGAGCAGTTCTTC. It translates to CASRPGQGGLGEQFF.